The T cell receptor (beta chain) under discussion was sequenced for a study of blood T cell repertoires in COVID-19. Study summary: The study drew acute and convalescent COVID-19 samples from the United States, Italy and Spain. T cells, B-cell-depleted T cells, or PBMCs supplied cDNA or gDNA.

Authors' methods: Cell counts per sample came from amplifying reference gene primers. The assay was immunoSEQ multiplex PCR, and TCRdb's table has in-frame clones only and misses some. That table is the source of V, J and clone size, and D and trimming were worked out from the DNA. The data hold some 110,000 clones, with roughly 80% observed a single time. In germline, CDR1 is MNHEY, CDR2 SVGAGI. This CDR3 region has 16 residues. V was cut by 1 base and J by 6 bases, with 18 bases left in between. V gene TRBV6-5 combines with J gene TRBJ1-1; no definite D call. Sequenced material: peripheral blood. This clonotype was sampled from a woman aged 65 to 85 with acute or convalescent COVID-19. CDR3: CASSYFSHSPISEAFF. Here the CDR3 DNA reads TGTGCCAGCAGTTACTTCTCCCACAGCCCAATATCTGAAGCTTTCTTT.